The rows below give T cell receptor beta chains drawn from one sample of a study of T cells in Graves' hyperthyroidism and ophthalmopathy. TCRdb re-analysed the multiplex PCR reads in MiXCR, keeping a single row per CDR3 protein. The sample includes approximately 620,000 distinct CDR3 sequences, about a sixth seen only once; the top ten take around 3.5%. Sequencing was carried out using blood. The receptor set was obtained from a middle-aged woman with Graves' ophthalmopathy. Both conserved end residues are part of each CDR3. Each record gives: J gene, clone size, D gene, V gene, CDR3 protein, CDR3 DNA. The D gene is left open where the match is weak. Only part of the rows carry a size: once, few, many, or a class if the clone is expanded.

J: TRBJ1-4; size: NA; D: NA; V: TRBV15; CDR3: CATSRDRDAEKLFF; DNA: TGTGCCACCAGCAGAGACAGGGACGCCGAAAAACTGTTTTTT
J: TRBJ2-2; size: few; D: TRBD1; V: TRBV29-1; CDR3: CSAGQGANTGELFF; DNA: TGCAGCGCCGGACAGGGGGCGAACACCGGGGAGCTGTTTTTT
J: TRBJ2-7; size: NA; D: NA; V: TRBV20-1; CDR3: CSARGGGFPSYEQYF; DNA: TGCAGTGCCAGGGGTGGGGGGTTTCCTTCGTACGAGCAGTACTTC
J: TRBJ2-1; size: few; D: TRBD2; V: TRBV10-3; CDR3: CAISAFPSGADEQFF; DNA: TGTGCCATCAGTGCGTTCCCTAGCGGGGCTGATGAGCAGTTCTTC
J: TRBJ2-7; size: NA; D: NA; V: TRBV27; CDR3: CASNRRMSSYEQYF; DNA: TGTGCCAGCAACCGGCGGATGAGCTCCTACGAGCAGTACTTC
J: TRBJ2-5; size: many; D: TRBD2; V: TRBV20-1; CDR3: CSVQAGSQETQYF; DNA: TGCAGTGTTCAAGCGGGGTCCCAAGAGACCCAGTACTTC
J: TRBJ2-2; size: many; D: NA; V: TRBV5-1; CDR3: CASSLDATIGELFF; DNA: TGCGCCAGCAGCTTGGACGCGACTATCGGGGAGCTGTTTTTT
J: TRBJ1-5; size: few; D: NA; V: TRBV20-1; CDR3: CSASPPGPVAQPQHF; DNA: TGCAGTGCTAGTCCCCCAGGACCCGTAGCTCAGCCCCAGCATTTT
J: TRBJ1-6; size: NA; D: NA; V: TRBV2; CDR3: CASSEGDSPLHF; DNA: TGTGCCAGCAGTGAGGGGGATTCACCCCTCCACTTT
J: TRBJ2-1; size: many; D: NA; V: TRBV5-1; CDR3: CASSSDFGEQFF; DNA: TGCGCCAGCAGCTCCGACTTTGGGGAGCAGTTCTTC
J: TRBJ2-2; size: NA; D: NA; V: TRBV11-2; CDR3: CASSLDRRTGELFF; DNA: TGTGCCAGCAGCTTAGATCGACGAACCGGGGAGCTGTTTTTT
J: TRBJ2-7; size: many; D: NA; V: TRBV10-2; CDR3: CASGLDNSYEQYF; DNA: TGCGCCAGCGGCCTGGACAATTCCTACGAGCAGTACTTC
J: TRBJ2-1; size: many; D: NA; V: TRBV20-1; CDR3: CSAPSRLLSYNEQFF; DNA: TGCAGTGCTCCCTCGCGCCTGCTCTCCTACAATGAGCAGTTCTTC
J: TRBJ1-2; size: NA; D: NA; V: TRBV7-2; CDR3: CASSPARGGGYTF; DNA: TGTGCCAGCAGCCCGGCCAGGGGTGGTGGCTACACCTTC
J: TRBJ2-3; size: NA; D: TRBD2; V: TRBV28; CDR3: CASSTGTTTLYF; DNA: TGTGCCAGCAGTACCGGGACTACGACTCTGTATTTT
J: TRBJ1-5; size: many; D: NA; V: TRBV20-1; CDR3: CSAGGRSGQPQHF; DNA: TGCAGTGCTGGGGGCAGGTCCGGACAGCCCCAGCATTTT